In this sample, the clone carrying this TCR beta chain turned up a few times. A second roughly 7 to 11 cycle PCR used barcoded and J-beta primers. In TCRdb, the 5' RACE reads were re-called with MiXCR into one record per CDR3 protein. The data contain hundreds of thousands of distinct CDR3 sequences, 40% to 50% of them singletons. These data are taken from a study of blood T cells in healthy people across ages. Approximately 9.1 milliliters was the volume of peripheral blood drawn from each donor. The sequence came from a man aged 60 to 75 in good health. Sequencing used blood.

The CDR3 nucleotides are TGTGCCAGCAGTTACCGGGGACTCTCAAAAGAGACCCAGTACTTC. It translates to CASSYRGLSKETQYF. The chain carries TRBV6-2 or TRBV6-3 and TRBJ2-5, with a tentative D call TRBD2 (6 bases). The germline V and J ends were trimmed by 2 bases and 3 bases, with 13 bases remaining between them. Germline CDR1 and CDR2: MNHEY and SVGEGT. This CDR3 spans 15 amino acids.